This T cell receptor beta chain was sequenced for a study of technical replicates of blood from a handful of donors. Here immunoSEQ multiplex PCR was the method, and the copy in TCRdb shows in-frame clones only, minus some. The table lists about 82,000 clones, just under 95% of them singletons. The CDR3 sequence is 14 residues long. CDR1 SNHLY and CDR2 FYNNEI come from the germline V gene. The ends lost 6 bases at V and 3 bases at J; junction bases unmatched: 6. The receptor was isolated from a human donor in good health. The V and J genes are TRBV2 and TRBJ2-3, with 7 bases aligning to TRBD1. The sample comprised T cells isolated from PBMCs. The CDR3 loop is CASRYPGQTDTQYF. CDR3 nucleotides: TGTGCCAGCAGGTATCCGGGACAGACAGATACGCAGTATTTT.